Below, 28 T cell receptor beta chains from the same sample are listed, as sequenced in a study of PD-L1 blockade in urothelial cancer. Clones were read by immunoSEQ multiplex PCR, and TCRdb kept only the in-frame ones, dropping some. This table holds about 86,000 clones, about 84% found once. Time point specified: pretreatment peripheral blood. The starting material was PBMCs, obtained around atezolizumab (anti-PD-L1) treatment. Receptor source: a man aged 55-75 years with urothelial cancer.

The chain's CDR3 is CAIRESTNEKLFF. CDR3 nucleotide sequence: TGTGCCATCAGGGAGTCAACTAATGAAAAACTGTTTTTT. The genes are TRBV28 and TRBJ1-4, with D possibly matching TRBD1 (5 bases). Trimming cost V 10 bases and J 0 bases, with 9 bases left between them. Germline V gives CDR1 MDHEN, CDR2 SYDVKM. This CDR3 has 13 residues.

The CDR3 loop reads CASSQWGGLNEQFF. DNA for the CDR3: TGTGCCAGCAGCCAATGGGGGGGGTTAAATGAGCAGTTCTTC. The chain recombines TRBV11-2 with TRBJ2-1, with 7 bases lining up with TRBD2. This CDR3 is 14 amino acids long. The germline V gene has CDR1 SGHAT and CDR2 FQNNGV. V dropped 5 bases and J dropped 7; count of bases not matched to a gene: 8.

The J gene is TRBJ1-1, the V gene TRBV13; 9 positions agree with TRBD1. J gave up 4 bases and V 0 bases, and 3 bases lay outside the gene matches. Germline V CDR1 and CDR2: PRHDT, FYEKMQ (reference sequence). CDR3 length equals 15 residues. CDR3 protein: CASSLGRGQGTEAFF. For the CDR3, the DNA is TGTGCCAGCAGCTTAGGCCGGGGACAGGGCACTGAAGCTTTCTTT.

CDR3 coding DNA: TGTGCCAGCAGTTCTAGCTTTTCCTACGAGCAGTACTTC. Protein sequence: CASSSSFSYEQYF. The chain links TRBV6-5 to TRBJ2-7, with a weak D call TRBD2 (5 bases). The CDR3 loop spans 13 amino acids. Looked up from germline, CDR1 is MNHEY and CDR2 is SVGAGI. Deletions cut 4 bases from V and 1 base from J, with 8 bases between.

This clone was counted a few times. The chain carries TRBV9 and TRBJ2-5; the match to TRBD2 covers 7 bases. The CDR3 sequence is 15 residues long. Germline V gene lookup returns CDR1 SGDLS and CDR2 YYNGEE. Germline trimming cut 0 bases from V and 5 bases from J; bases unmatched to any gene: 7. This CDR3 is CASSVETGRSETQYF. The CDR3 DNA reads TGTGCCAGCAGCGTAGAGACCGGGAGGAGTGAGACCCAGTACTTC.

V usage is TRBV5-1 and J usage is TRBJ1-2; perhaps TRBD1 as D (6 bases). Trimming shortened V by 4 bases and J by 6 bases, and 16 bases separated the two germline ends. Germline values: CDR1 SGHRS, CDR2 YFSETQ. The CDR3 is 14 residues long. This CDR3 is CASSPAGGADGYTF. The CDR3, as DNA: TGCGCCAGCAGCCCTGCGGGGGGCGCGGATGGCTACACCTTC.

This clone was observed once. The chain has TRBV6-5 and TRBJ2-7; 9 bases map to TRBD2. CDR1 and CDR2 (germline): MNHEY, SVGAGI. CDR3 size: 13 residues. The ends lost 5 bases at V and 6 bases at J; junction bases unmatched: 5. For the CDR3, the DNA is TGTGCCAGCAGTAGGGGACTAGCCCTCGAGCAGTACTTC. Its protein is CASSRGLALEQYF.

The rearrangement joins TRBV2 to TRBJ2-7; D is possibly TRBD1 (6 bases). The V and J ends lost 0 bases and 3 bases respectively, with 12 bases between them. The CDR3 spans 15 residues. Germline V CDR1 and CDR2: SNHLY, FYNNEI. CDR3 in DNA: TGTGCCAGCAGTGAAGCCCCAGGGGCAAGCTACGAGCAGTACTTC. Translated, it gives CASSEAPGASYEQYF.

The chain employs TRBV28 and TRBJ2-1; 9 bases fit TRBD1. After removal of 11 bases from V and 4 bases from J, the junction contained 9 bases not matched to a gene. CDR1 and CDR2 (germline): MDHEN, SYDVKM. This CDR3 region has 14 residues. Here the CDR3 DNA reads TGTGCCGGCACGCCGGGACAGGGATACAATGAGCAGTTCTTC. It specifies CAGTPGQGYNEQFF.

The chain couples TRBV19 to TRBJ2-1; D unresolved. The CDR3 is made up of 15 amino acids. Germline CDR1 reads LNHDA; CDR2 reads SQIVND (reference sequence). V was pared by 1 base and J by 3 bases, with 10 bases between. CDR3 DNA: TGTGCCAGTAGTATAGGTCGCGAGGTCTACAATGAGCAGTTCTTC. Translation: CASSIGREVYNEQFF.

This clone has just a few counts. The CDR3 region is CASNRGNYGYTF. As DNA, the CDR3 is TGTGCCAGTAACAGGGGGAACTATGGCTACACCTTC. The V and J genes are TRBV19 and TRBJ1-2; TRBD1 aligns across 8 bases. CDR3 length equals 12 residues. From germline, CDR1 is LNHDA and CDR2 SQIVND (reference sequence). Trimming cost V 7 bases and J 2 bases; bases outside gene matches: 0.

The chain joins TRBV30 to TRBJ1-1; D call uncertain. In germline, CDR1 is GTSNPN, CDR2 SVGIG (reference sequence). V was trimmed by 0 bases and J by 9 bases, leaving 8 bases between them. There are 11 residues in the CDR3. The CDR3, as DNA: TGTGCCTGGAGTGTACGTCAGAAAGCTTTCTTT. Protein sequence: CAWSVRQKAFF.

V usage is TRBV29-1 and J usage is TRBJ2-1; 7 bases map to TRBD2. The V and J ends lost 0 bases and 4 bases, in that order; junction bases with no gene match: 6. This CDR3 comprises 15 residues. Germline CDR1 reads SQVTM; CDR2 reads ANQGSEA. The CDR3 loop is CSVEEQLATYNEQFF. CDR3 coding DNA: TGCAGCGTTGAAGAGCAACTAGCGACTTACAATGAGCAGTTCTTC.

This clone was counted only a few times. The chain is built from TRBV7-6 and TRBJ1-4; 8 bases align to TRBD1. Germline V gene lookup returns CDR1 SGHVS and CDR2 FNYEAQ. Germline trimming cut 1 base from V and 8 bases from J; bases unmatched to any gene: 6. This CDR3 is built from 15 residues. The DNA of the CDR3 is TGTGCCAGCAGCTTAGACGACAGGGGTGGGGAAAAACTGTTTTTT. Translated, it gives CASSLDDRGGEKLFF.

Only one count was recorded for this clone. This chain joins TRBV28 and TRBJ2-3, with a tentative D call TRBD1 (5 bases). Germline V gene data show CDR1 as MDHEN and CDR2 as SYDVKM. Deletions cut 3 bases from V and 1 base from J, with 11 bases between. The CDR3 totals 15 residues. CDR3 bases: TGTGCCAGCAGTTTCCAGGGTGAGGGCACAGATACGCAGTATTTT. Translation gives CASSFQGEGTDTQYF.

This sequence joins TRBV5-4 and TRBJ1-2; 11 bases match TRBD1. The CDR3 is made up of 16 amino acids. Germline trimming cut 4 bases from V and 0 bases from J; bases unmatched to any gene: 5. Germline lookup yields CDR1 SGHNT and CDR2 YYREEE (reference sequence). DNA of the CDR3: TGTGCCAGCAGCGCGGACAGGGGGCGAGCTAACTATGGCTACACCTTC. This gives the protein CASSADRGRANYGYTF.

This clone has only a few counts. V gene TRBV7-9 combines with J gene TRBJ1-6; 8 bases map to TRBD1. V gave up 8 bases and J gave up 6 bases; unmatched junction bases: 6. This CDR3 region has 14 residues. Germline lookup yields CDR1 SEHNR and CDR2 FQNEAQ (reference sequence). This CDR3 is CASGPGQANSPLHF. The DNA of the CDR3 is TGTGCCAGCGGACCGGGACAGGCTAATTCACCCCTCCACTTT.

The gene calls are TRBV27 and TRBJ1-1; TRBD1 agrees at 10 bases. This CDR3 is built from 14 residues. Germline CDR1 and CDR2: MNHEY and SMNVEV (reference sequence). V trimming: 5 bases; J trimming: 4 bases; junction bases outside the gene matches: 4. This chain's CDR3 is CASSLDRGRTEAFF. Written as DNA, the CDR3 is TGTGCCAGCAGTCTCGACAGGGGGCGCACTGAAGCTTTCTTT.

The chain's CDR3 is CASSTQGSRGETQYF. In DNA, the CDR3 is TGCGCCAGCAGCACCCAGGGAAGTAGGGGGGAGACCCAGTACTTC. The V gene is TRBV5-1, the J gene TRBJ2-5; a weak D match, TRBD1 (6 bases). Trimming pared 4 bases from V and 5 bases from J, leaving 18 bases between. The CDR3 runs 15 residues. CDR1 SGHRS and CDR2 YFSETQ come from the germline V gene.

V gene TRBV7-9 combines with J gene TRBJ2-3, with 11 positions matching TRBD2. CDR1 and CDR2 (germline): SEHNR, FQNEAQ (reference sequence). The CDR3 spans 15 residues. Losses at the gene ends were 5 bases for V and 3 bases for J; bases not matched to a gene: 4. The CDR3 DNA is TGTGCCAGCAGCCGACTAGCGGGAATGACAGATACGCAGTATTTT. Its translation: CASSRLAGMTDTQYF.

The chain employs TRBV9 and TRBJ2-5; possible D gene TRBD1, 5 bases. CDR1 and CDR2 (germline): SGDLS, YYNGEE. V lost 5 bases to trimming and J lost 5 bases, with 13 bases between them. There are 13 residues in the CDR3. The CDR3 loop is CASSYSHRETQYF. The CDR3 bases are TGTGCCAGCAGTTACTCCCACAGGGAGACCCAGTACTTC.

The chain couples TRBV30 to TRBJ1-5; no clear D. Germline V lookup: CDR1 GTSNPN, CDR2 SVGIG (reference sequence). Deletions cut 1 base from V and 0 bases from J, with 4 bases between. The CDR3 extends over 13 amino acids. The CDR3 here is CAWSAFSNQPQHF. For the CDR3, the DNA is TGTGCCTGGAGTGCATTTAGCAATCAGCCCCAGCATTTT.

As DNA, the CDR3 is TGTGCCAGCAGCTTAAAGGGGCGATCATCTAGCTCCTACAATGAGCAGTTCTTC. It codes for CASSLKGRSSSSYNEQFF. V gene TRBV11-2 combines with J gene TRBJ2-1, with a possible D match to TRBD1 (5 bases). The CDR3 runs to 18 residues. Trimming took off 2 bases at V and 0 bases at J, with 17 bases between the two ends. In germline, CDR1 is SGHAT, CDR2 FQNNGV.

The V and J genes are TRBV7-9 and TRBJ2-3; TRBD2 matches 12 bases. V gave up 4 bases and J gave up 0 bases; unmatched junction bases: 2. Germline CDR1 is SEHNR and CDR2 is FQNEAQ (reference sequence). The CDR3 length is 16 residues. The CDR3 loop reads CASSSGLAGSTDTQYF. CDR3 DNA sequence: TGTGCCAGCAGCTCCGGACTAGCGGGGAGCACAGATACGCAGTATTTT.

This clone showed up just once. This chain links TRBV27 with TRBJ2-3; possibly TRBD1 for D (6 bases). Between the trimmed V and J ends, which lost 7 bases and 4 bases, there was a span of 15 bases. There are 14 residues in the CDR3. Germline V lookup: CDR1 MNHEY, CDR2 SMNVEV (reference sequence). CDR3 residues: CASTSRGIPDTQYF. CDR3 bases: TGTGCCAGCACTAGCAGGGGCATTCCAGATACGCAGTATTTT.

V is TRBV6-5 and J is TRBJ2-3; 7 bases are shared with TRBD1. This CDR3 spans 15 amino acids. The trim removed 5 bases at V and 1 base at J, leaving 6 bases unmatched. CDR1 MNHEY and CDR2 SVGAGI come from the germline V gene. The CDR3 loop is CASSMGQKRTDTQYF. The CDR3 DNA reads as TGTGCCAGCAGTATGGGACAGAAGCGCACAGATACGCAGTATTTT.

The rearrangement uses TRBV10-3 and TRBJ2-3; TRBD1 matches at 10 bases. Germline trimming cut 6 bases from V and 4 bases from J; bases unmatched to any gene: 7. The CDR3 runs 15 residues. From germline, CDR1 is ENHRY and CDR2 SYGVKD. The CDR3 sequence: CAISPGTGVADTQYF. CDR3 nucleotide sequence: TGTGCCATCAGCCCCGGGACAGGGGTCGCAGATACGCAGTATTTT.

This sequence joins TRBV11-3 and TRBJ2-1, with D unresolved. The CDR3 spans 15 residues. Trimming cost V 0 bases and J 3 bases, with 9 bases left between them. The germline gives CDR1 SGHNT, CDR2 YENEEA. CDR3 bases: TGTGCCAGCAGCTTAGACGGCACAGTCTACAATGAGCAGTTCTTC. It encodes CASSLDGTVYNEQFF.